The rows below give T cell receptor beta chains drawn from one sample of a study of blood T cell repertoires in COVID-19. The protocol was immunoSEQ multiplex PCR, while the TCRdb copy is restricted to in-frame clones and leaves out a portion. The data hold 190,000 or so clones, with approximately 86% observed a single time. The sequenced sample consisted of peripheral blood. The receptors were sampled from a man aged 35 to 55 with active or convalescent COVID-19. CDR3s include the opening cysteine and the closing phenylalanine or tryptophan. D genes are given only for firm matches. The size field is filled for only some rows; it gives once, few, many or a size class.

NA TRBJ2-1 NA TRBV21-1 CASSRLIQGAGGNEQFF TGTGCCAGCAGCCGCCTCATACAGGGGGCAGGGGGCAATGAGCAGTTCTTC
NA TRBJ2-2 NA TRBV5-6 CASSLINVQMNTGELFF TGTGCCAGCAGCTTGATAAATGTACAGATGAACACCGGGGAGCTGTTTTTT
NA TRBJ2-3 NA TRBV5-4 CASSLWSRGNTQYF TGTGCCAGCAGCTTGTGGAGCCGCGGGAATACGCAGTATTTT
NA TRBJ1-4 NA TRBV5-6 CAHKREKLFF TGTGCGCATAAACGGGAAAAACTGTTTTTT
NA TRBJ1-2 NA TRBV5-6 CASSLLGGRPSYGYTF TGTGCCAGCAGCTTGCTGGGGGGGAGGCCTAGCTATGGCTACACCTTC
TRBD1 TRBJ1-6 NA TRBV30 CAWNHRGTYNSPLHF TGTGCCTGGAATCACAGGGGGACCTATAATTCACCCCTCCACTTT
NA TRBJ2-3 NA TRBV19 CASSMTATVSTDTQYF TGTGCCAGTAGTATGACCGCCACAGTTAGCACAGATACGCAGTATTTT
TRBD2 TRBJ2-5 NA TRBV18 CASSPLGREETQYF TGTGCCAGCTCACCATTGGGGAGGGAAGAGACCCAGTACTTC
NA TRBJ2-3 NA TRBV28 CASGGLTDTQYF TGTGCCAGCGGGGGCCTCACAGATACGCAGTATTTT
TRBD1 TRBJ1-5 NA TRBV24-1 CATSDSGQLNQPQHF TGTGCCACCAGTGACTCGGGACAGCTCAATCAGCCCCAGCATTTT
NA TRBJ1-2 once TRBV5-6 CASSYLNGYTF TGTGCCAGCAGCTATCTAAATGGCTACACCTTC
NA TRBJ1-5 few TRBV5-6 CASSSGGFGNQPQHF TGTGCCAGCAGCTCAGGTGGGTTTGGCAATCAGCCCCAGCATTTT
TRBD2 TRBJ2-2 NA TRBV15 CATRLAGWAGELFF TGTGCCACCAGGCTAGCGGGGTGGGCCGGGGAGCTGTTTTTT
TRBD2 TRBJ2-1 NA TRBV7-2 CASSLGGGSYNEQFF TGTGCCAGCAGCTTAGGCGGGGGCTCCTACAATGAGCAGTTCTTC
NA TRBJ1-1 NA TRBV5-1 CASSKFRGSTDTEAFF TGCGCCAGCAGCAAATTTAGGGGGTCCACGGACACTGAAGCTTTCTTT
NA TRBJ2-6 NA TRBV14 CASSPGAGANVLTF TGTGCCAGCAGTCCAGGGGCTGGGGCCAACGTCCTGACTTTC
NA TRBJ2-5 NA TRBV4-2 CASSQGLAGQETQYF TGTGCCAGCAGCCAAGGGTTGGCGGGCCAAGAGACCCAGTACTTC
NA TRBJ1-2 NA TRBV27 CASSLLGTSVRHIYGYTF TGTGCCAGCAGTTTATTAGGGACATCCGTCCGCCATATATATGGCTACACCTTC
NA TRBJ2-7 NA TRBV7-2 CASSLGAGSLGEQYF TGTGCCAGCAGCTTAGGCGCAGGTTCCTTGGGCGAACAGTACTTC
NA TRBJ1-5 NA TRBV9 CASSVSGYSNQPQHF TGTGCCAGCAGCGTTTCAGGGTATAGCAATCAGCCCCAGCATTTT
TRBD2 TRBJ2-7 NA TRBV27 CASSTLAGTSYEQYF TGTGCCAGCAGTACTCTAGCGGGGACCTCCTACGAGCAGTACTTC
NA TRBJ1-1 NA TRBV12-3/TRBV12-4 CASSLYAGTEAFF TGTGCCAGCAGTTTATATGCAGGCACTGAAGCTTTCTTT
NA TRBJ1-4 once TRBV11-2 CASSRSQTNEKLFF TGTGCCAGCAGCCGCAGTCAAACTAATGAAAAACTGTTTTTT
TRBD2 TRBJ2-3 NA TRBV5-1 CASLAALSDTQYF TGCGCCAGCCTAGCGGCCCTATCGGATACGCAGTATTTT
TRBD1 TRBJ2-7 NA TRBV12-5 CASGLGTGATYEQYF TGTGCTAGTGGTTTGGGGACAGGGGCTACCTACGAGCAGTACTTC
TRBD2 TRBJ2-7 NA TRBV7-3 CASSPSGLAGYEQYF TGTGCCAGCAGCCCGTCGGGACTAGCGGGTTACGAGCAGTACTTC
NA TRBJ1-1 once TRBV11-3 CASSNPGHGTLYWGGTEAFF TGTGCCAGCAGCAACCCGGGGCACGGGACACTTTATTGGGGGGGCACTGAAGCTTTCTTT
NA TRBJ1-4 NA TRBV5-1 CASSLGAATNEKLFF TGCGCCAGCAGCTTGGGGGCCGCAACTAATGAAAAACTGTTTTTT
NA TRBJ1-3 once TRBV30 CAWVRDSGNTIYF TGTGCCTGGGTGAGAGACTCTGGAAACACCATATATTTT
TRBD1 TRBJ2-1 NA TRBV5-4 CASSPPDRGRNEQFF TGTGCCAGCAGCCCCCCGGACAGGGGAAGAAATGAGCAGTTCTTC
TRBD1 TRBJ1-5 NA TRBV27 CASSLGTGAQPQHF TGTGCCAGCAGTTTAGGGACAGGGGCCCAGCCCCAGCATTTT
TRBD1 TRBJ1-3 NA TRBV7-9 CASSLGTGMLGNTIYF TGTGCCAGCAGCTTAGGGACAGGCATGCTTGGAAACACCATATATTTT
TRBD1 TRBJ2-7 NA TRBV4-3 CASSQYRGSYEQYF TGCGCCAGCAGCCAATACAGGGGGTCCTACGAGCAGTACTTC